This T cell receptor (beta chain) was captured in a study of cytomegalovirus exposure and HLA in healthy donors. The donors were members of the validation cohort comprising approximately 110 subjects, separate from the roughly 690-subject first cohort. The V and J ends lost 8 bases and 7 bases, in that order; junction bases with no gene match: 13. The CDR3 sequence is 14 residues long. The germline CDR1 and CDR2 sequences are SQVTM and ANQGSEA. Here immunoSEQ multiplex PCR was the method, and the copy in TCRdb shows in-frame clones only, minus some. The sample yields 130,000 to 150,000 clones, nearly 90% seen once. To note about this clone: Its cognate antigen is unknown.

Study-wide findings and caveats: Rare sequences made up most TCRs, while some public TCRs were found in many donors.

The TCR was taken from a woman aged 18-35 years in good health and CMV-seropositive. The chain links TRBV29-1 to TRBJ1-2, with 10 nucleotides matching TRBD1. Specimen: PBMCs. The CDR3 nucleotides are TGCAGCTCCTGGGGGGGACAGGGGCCCTTTGGCTACACCTTC. Protein sequence: CSSWGGQGPFGYTF.